Listed below are T cell receptor beta chains from one sample, sequenced in a study of blood T cell repertoires in COVID-19. Clones were read by immunoSEQ multiplex PCR, and TCRdb kept only the in-frame ones, dropping some. The sample lists some 260,000 clones, around 90% occurring once. Sample: peripheral blood. These receptors were collected from a human donor in a cohort sampled during active COVID-19. The conserved cysteine and the conserved F or W are not part of the CDR3 here.

>TRBV19
ASRRRDRDQPQH
>TRBV7-2
ASSSHERTSGSYEQY
>TRBV11-2
ASSLSGGRASTDTQY
>TRBV2
ASRRFAGGPGEQY
>TRBV10-3
AISDPRTGFGNTIY
>TRBV7-2
ASSLSFDRYNEQF
>TRBV28
ASSPPGPYNSPLH
>TRBV4-3
ASSPTAGRGRQETQY
>TRBV18
ASSRGRQGVSYEQY
>TRBV28
ATEISNQPQH
>TRBV12-3/TRBV12-4
ASSFRDKETQY
>TRBV14
ASSQDLSPEEQF
>TRBV5-1
ASIGAGSIQY
>TRBV6-2/TRBV6-3
ASSYSSVPRGYEQY
>TRBV12-5
ASGLSGGEQY
>TRBV6-2/TRBV6-3
ASSTLRTGGNYEQY
>TRBV30
AWSVARGEQY
>TRBV19
ASSMGLVSPEQY
>TRBV4-3
ASSQDRGGVNQPQH
>TRBV19
ASSTGGAEAF
>TRBV6-5
ASSRTSAYEQY
>TRBV28
ASRTGGVDEQY
>TRBV19
ASSIRREGGEQY
>TRBV30
AQGHANNQPQH
>TRBV19
ASSTADPGQPFLSYEQY
>TRBV29-1
SVVEDYGYT
>TRBV7-3
ASSLTGGLAGVATGELF
>TRBV4-2
ASSQVLAGPYEQY
>TRBV9
ASSVSAGLTGELF
>TRBV7-9
ASRPDGMNTEAF
>TRBV6-5
ASSLLWGQGGHEQY
>TRBV3-1/TRBV3-2
ASSPGTTIREQY
>TRBV15
ATSREPGEGYEQY
>TRBV6-1
ASSAGGGGLNSGNTIY
>TRBV28
ASSPSGTGNYGYT
>TRBV27
ASSSQNTEAF
>TRBV5-4
ASTAGGLLGEAF
>TRBV4-2
ASSPEAPLAGESYEQY
>TRBV27
ASSPGGGGELF
>TRBV3-1/TRBV3-2
ASSQSGTSGSYEQY
>TRBV18
ASSAPSTDTQY
>TRBV4-1
ASSARPSGGPSYEQY
>TRBV18
ASSPGGEKLF